What follows are 16 T cell receptor beta chains derived from one specimen sequenced in a study of control samples from healthy donors and cancer patients. This table comes from immunoSEQ multiplex PCR, and its TCRdb copy is limited to in-frame clones, with some not included. The sample has more than 15,000 clones; 82% are singletons. The sample consisted of PBMCs. These receptors all come from an elderly man with head and neck cancer.

V is TRBV18 and J is TRBJ1-2; D gene uncertain. Trimming stripped 2 bases from V and 3 bases from J, with 13 bases between. The CDR3 consists of 15 residues. Germline lookup yields CDR1 KGHSH and CDR2 LQKENI. CDR3 DNA sequence: TGTGCCAGCTCACCAATCGGGCAAACCCACTATGGCTACACCTTC. Translated: CASSPIGQTHYGYTF.

This clone showed up just once. The J gene is TRBJ2-1, the V gene TRBV7-9, with TRBD1 matching over 7 bases. V lost 0 bases, J lost 0 bases, and 5 bases stayed unmatched. The length of the CDR3 is 17 residues. Germline loops: CDR1 SEHNR, CDR2 FQNEAQ (reference sequence). CDR3 sequence (DNA): TGTGCCAGCAGCTTAGCCACAGGGGCCTTCTCCTACAATGAGCAGTTCTTC. Protein sequence: CASSLATGAFSYNEQFF. The full variable domain, rest sourced from reference TRBV7-9 and TRBJ2-1, is DTGVSQNPRHKITKRGQNVTFRCDPISEHNRLYWYRQTLGQGPEFLTYFQNEAQLEKSRLLSDRFSAERPKGSFSTLEIQRTEQGDSAMYLCASSLATGAFSYNEQFFGPGTRLTVL.

As concerns this clone: Other DNA variants within this sample encode the same CDR3. V is TRBV7-3 and J is TRBJ2-3, with D perhaps matching TRBD1 or TRBD2 (5 bases each). The V gene lost 3 bases and the J gene lost 3 bases, with 10 bases spanning the gap. In germline, CDR1 is SGHTA, CDR2 FQGTGA. The CDR3 is 14 residues long. The DNA of the CDR3 is TGTGCCAGCAGCTTTCGGGGACCGACAGATACGCAGTATTTT. Its translation is CASSFRGPTDTQYF.

The gene calls are TRBV6-5 and TRBJ1-5; D might be TRBD1 (5 bases). There are 16 residues in the CDR3. Per the germline V gene, CDR1 is MNHEY and CDR2 is SVGAGI. Trimming stripped 0 bases from V and 3 bases from J, with 12 bases between. CDR3 in amino acids: CASSYSSRVDNQPQHF. DNA for the CDR3: TGTGCCAGCAGTTACTCGAGCAGGGTTGACAATCAGCCCCAGCATTTT.

Written as DNA, the CDR3 is TGTGCCAGCAGTCCCACACAGGGGGGCAACCAAGAGACCCAGTACTTC. Its protein product is CASSPTQGGNQETQYF. V and J are TRBV28 and TRBJ2-5, with 8 bases aligning to TRBD1. Germline CDR1 reads MDHEN; CDR2 reads SYDVKM. The CDR3 extends over 16 amino acids. Unmatched junction bases numbered 8, after V lost 5 bases and J lost 0 bases.

Concerning this clone: One junction end does not reproduce the germline sequence, and a read error may be involved. V gene TRBV19 combines with J gene TRBJ1-1; possibly TRBD1 for D (5 bases). The length of the CDR3 is 13 residues. Germline loops: CDR1 LNHDA, CDR2 SQIVND (reference sequence). The CDR3 nucleotides are TGTGCCAGTAGTAACGGACACGGTCGGGTTTGGATCTTT. This codes for CASSNGHGRVWIF.

The chain has TRBV4-3 and TRBJ2-1; unclear D gene. This CDR3 contains 15 residues. Trimming removed 0 bases at V and 4 bases at J, with 10 bases between. Germline V CDR1 and CDR2: LGHNA, YSLEER. The CDR3 spells CASSQEYTKYNEQFF. The CDR3 DNA reads as TGCGCCAGCAGCCAAGAGTACACTAAATACAATGAGCAGTTCTTC.

This chain connects TRBV7-2 to TRBJ1-6; 9 nucleotides line up with TRBD1. CDR1 is SGHTA and CDR2 is FQGNSA in the germline V gene. With V trimmed by 0 bases and J by 7 bases, 4 bases remained unmatched. CDR3 length equals 16 residues. The CDR3 loop reads CASSLASGTGNSPLHF. CDR3 DNA: TGTGCCAGCAGCTTAGCATCTGGGACAGGGAATTCACCCCTCCACTTT.

The chain has TRBV7-2 and TRBJ2-7; TRBD1 is a possible D gene (6 bases). Trimming took 2 bases from V and 0 from J, leaving 8 bases between them. CDR3 length: 14 residues. CDR1 and CDR2 (germline): SGHTA, FQGNSA. The CDR3 nucleotides read TGTGCCAGCAGCTTATACAGGGACTCCTACGAGCAGTACTTC. Translating gives CASSLYRDSYEQYF.

The CDR3 DNA sequence: TGTGCCAGCAGCCTGCCGGGACAGGGAGAATTCCATCCCACAGATACGCAGTATTTT. Its protein is CASSLPGQGEFHPTDTQYF. The rearrangement uses TRBV7-9 and TRBJ2-3; 9 bases line up with TRBD1. J gave up 2 bases and V 5 bases, and 17 bases lay outside the gene matches. Germline-derived CDR1 and CDR2 are SEHNR and FQNEAQ (reference sequence). The CDR3 runs 19 residues.

The V call is TRBV5-1, the J call TRBJ1-4; D unclear. The CDR3 contains 20 residues. Deletions cut 1 base from V and 0 bases from J, with 22 bases between. The germline V gene has CDR1 SGHRS and CDR2 YFSETQ. CDR3 sequence: CASSLYGLRSNPTTNEKLFF. CDR3 sequence (DNA): TGCGCCAGCAGCTTGTATGGCTTACGATCTAATCCTACAACTAATGAAAAACTGTTTTTT. The full variable domain, in which reference TRBV5-1 and TRBJ1-4 provide the parts outside the CDR3, is KAGVTQTPRYLIKTRGQQVTLSCSPISGHRSVSWYQQTPGQGLQFLFEYFSETQRNKGNFPGRFSGRQFSNSRSEMNVSTLELGDSALYLCASSLYGLRSNPTTNEKLFFGSGTQLSVL.

This clone came up a few times. The CDR3 nucleotides read TGTGCCAGCAGCGAAAACTCAGGGTTTAACAATCAGCCCCAGCATTTT. Its protein is CASSENSGFNNQPQHF. This chain connects TRBV2 to TRBJ1-5; D is perhaps TRBD1 (5 bases). This CDR3 has 16 residues. The V end was cut by 6 bases, the J end by 3 bases, with 18 bases between. CDR1 and CDR2 (germline): SNHLY, FYNNEI.

The V gene is TRBV7-2, the J gene TRBJ2-3; TRBD2 aligns across 13 bases. CDR3 length: 16 residues. The trim removed 5 bases at V and 4 bases at J, leaving 6 bases unmatched. Germline CDR1 SGHTA, CDR2 FQGNSA. In DNA form, the CDR3 reads TGTGCCAGCAGCGCTGGACTAGCGGGAGTGGCAGATACGCAGTATTTT. Amino acid sequence: CASSAGLAGVADTQYF.

This clone occurred a few times. V is TRBV29-1 and J is TRBJ2-1; 12 bases align to TRBD2. CDR1 is SQVTM, CDR2 ANQGSEA, per germline. This CDR3 is 15 amino acids long. Trimming removed 5 bases from V and 4 bases from J; junction bases left unmatched: 6. The CDR3 is CSVYPGTSGYNEQFF. CDR3 nucleotide sequence: TGCAGCGTTTACCCCGGGACTAGCGGGTACAATGAGCAGTTCTTC.

This chain connects TRBV19 to TRBJ1-5; D may be TRBD1 (6 bases). The germline V gene has CDR1 LNHDA and CDR2 SQIVND (reference sequence). The CDR3 has 16 residues. V was pared by 3 bases and J by 5 bases, with 17 bases between. The CDR3 sequence is CASSMMGRAGDQPQHF. The CDR3 DNA sequence: TGTGCCAGTAGTATGATGGGAAGGGCAGGGGATCAGCCCCAGCATTTT.

This clone was recorded a few times. V usage is TRBV7-3 and J usage is TRBJ2-1; 7 bases are shared with TRBD1. The trim removed 5 bases at V and 2 bases at J, leaving 6 bases unmatched. Germline V gene sequence: CDR1 SGHTA, CDR2 FQGTGA. The CDR3 contains 15 residues. CDR3 residues: CASSPDRAPYNEQFF. The CDR3 DNA sequence: TGTGCCAGCAGCCCAGACAGGGCGCCCTACAATGAGCAGTTCTTC.